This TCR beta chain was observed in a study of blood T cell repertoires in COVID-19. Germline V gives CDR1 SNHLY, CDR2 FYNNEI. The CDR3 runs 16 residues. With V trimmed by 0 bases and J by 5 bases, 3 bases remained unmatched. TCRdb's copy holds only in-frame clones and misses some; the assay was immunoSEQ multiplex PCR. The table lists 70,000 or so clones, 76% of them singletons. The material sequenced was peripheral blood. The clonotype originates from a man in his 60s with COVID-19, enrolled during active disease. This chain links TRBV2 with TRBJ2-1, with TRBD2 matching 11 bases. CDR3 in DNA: TGTGCCAGCAGTGAAGCGGGACTAGCGGCAAACAATGAGCAGTTCTTC. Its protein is CASSEAGLAANNEQFF.